One sample yielded the 17 T cell receptor beta chains listed below, sequenced in a study of identical twins. TCRdb called the 5' RACE reads again in MiXCR, with one record for every CDR3 protein. The table shows approximately 300,000 distinct CDR3 sequences, with 8.5% to 9.5% occurring only once. The sample also formed part of further work on yellow fever vaccine responses in identical twins.

Input material: CD8+ T cells sorted from blood. The source of these receptors is a woman aged 18-30 years in good health.

This clonotype was seen at least ten times. The chain has TRBV5-6 and TRBJ2-7; D remains unclear. CDR3 length: 14 residues. CDR1 is SGHDT and CDR2 is YYEEEE in the germline V gene. V was shortened by 0 bases and J by 3 bases, with 10 bases between the two germline ends. CDR3 coding DNA: TGTGCCAGCAGCTTGGGGGCAGGCGGCTACGAGCAGTACTTC. Its translation is CASSLGAGGYEQYF.

This clonotype was found many times. This rearrangement joins TRBV21-1 to TRBJ2-1; the table's TRBD1 call for D was not verified on the DNA. TRBV21-1 is shown as a pseudogene. The CDR3 sequence is 15 residues long. The CDR3 loop is CASSIRGQFYNEQFF. Here the CDR3 DNA reads TGTGCCAGCAGCATCAGGGGACAGTTTTACAATGAGCAGTTCTTC.

This clonotype has just a few counts. The chain carries TRBV25-1 and TRBJ1-5, with 7 bases aligning to TRBD1. With V trimmed by 6 bases and J by 7 bases, 12 bases remained unmatched. Germline CDR1 MGHDK, CDR2 SYGVNS. This CDR3 comprises 15 residues. Here the CDR3 DNA reads TGTGCCAGCAGCCCAGGACAGGTGAGCCGGCAGCCCCAGCATTTT. Translation: CASSPGQVSRQPQHF. Full variable domain (remainder filled in from reference TRBV25-1 and TRBJ1-5): EADIYQTPRYLVIGTGKKITLECSQTMGHDKMYWYQQDPGMELHLIHYSYGVNSTEKGDLSSESTVSRIRTEHFPLTLESARPSHTSQYLCASSPGQVSRQPQHFGDGTRLSIL.

The V gene is TRBV20-1, the J gene TRBJ2-2; tentative D call: TRBD1 (5 bases). Germline V gene sequence: CDR1 DFQATT, CDR2 SNEGSKA (reference sequence). Trimming removed 0 bases from V and 2 bases from J, with 13 bases in between. The CDR3 is made up of 16 amino acids. The CDR3 is CSAREVGQGNTGELFF. CDR3 nucleotides: TGCAGTGCTAGAGAAGTTGGCCAGGGCAACACCGGGGAGCTGTTTTTT.

In its sample, this clonotype was seen many times. The chain is built from TRBV4-2 and TRBJ1-5; 7 bases are shared with TRBD1. This CDR3 region has 16 residues. Trimming at V came to 0 bases and at J to 4 bases, leaving 6 bases not matched to a gene. Germline CDR1 reads LGHNA; CDR2 reads YNFKEQ. This CDR3 reads CASSQERGQPNQPQHF. DNA for the CDR3: TGTGCCAGCAGCCAAGAACGGGGACAGCCTAATCAGCCCCAGCATTTT.

This clonotype was counted ten times or more. The CDR3 DNA reads TGCGCCAGCAGCTTGGAAGGGCGTTCTACCTACGAGCAGTACTTC. Amino acid sequence: CASSLEGRSTYEQYF. The V and J genes are TRBV5-1 and TRBJ2-7, with D uncertain. V was cut by 0 bases and J by 2 bases, with 12 bases left in between. Germline CDR1 and CDR2: SGHRS and YFSETQ. This CDR3 has 15 residues.

This clonotype was seen more than once but under ten times. The chain recombines TRBV5-1 with TRBJ2-1, with 7 positions matching TRBD2. CDR3 length equals 15 residues. The V segment lost 2 bases and the J segment 5 bases; nucleotides outside the gene matches: 7. Germline V CDR1 and CDR2: SGHRS, YFSETQ. The CDR3 DNA reads TGCGCCAGCAGCTTAGAAGCGGGGCCGGACAATGAGCAGTTCTTC. Residues: CASSLEAGPDNEQFF.

This clonotype has at least ten counts. V gene TRBV7-9 combines with J gene TRBJ1-1; D is unresolved. The CDR3 extends over 14 amino acids. CDR1 and CDR2 from the germline V gene are SEHNR and FQNEAQ (reference sequence). Trimming removed 3 bases from V and 8 bases from J, with 16 bases in between. The CDR3 here is CASSFKRETGEAFF. For the CDR3, the DNA is TGTGCCAGCAGCTTCAAGCGCGAGACGGGAGAAGCTTTCTTT.

The rearrangement links TRBV9 to TRBJ1-1, with D possibly being TRBD1 (6 bases). The CDR3 is 12 residues long. Germline values: CDR1 SGDLS, CDR2 YYNGEE. V was clipped by 4 bases and J by 8 bases, with 12 bases between them. CDR3 protein: CASSTMGQEAFF. CDR3 DNA: TGTGCCAGCAGCACAATGGGACAAGAAGCTTTCTTT.

CDR3 bases: TGTGCCAGCAGCGTAGAGGGGACAGGGAATGAAAAACTGTTTTTT. Translating gives CASSVEGTGNEKLFF. The genes are TRBV9 and TRBJ1-4; 9 nucleotides agree with TRBD1. After removal of 0 bases from V and 5 bases from J, the junction contained 2 bases not matched to a gene. Germline values: CDR1 SGDLS, CDR2 YYNGEE. The CDR3 has 15 residues.

The table lists this clonotype with many counts. The chain joins TRBV7-9 to TRBJ2-2; D gene unclear. Per the germline V gene, CDR1 is SEHNR and CDR2 is FQNEAQ (reference sequence). V was trimmed by 2 bases and J by 0 bases, leaving 7 bases between them. This CDR3 is built from 15 residues. The CDR3 DNA reads TGTGCCAGCAGCTTAACATCCACGAACACCGGGGAGCTGTTTTTT. Amino acid sequence: CASSLTSTNTGELFF.

This clonotype showed up many times. This chain connects TRBV7-9 to TRBJ2-1; TRBD2 matches 12 bases. Trimming cost V 11 bases and J 9 bases; bases outside gene matches: 8. This CDR3 region has 13 residues. From germline, CDR1 is SEHNR and CDR2 FQNEAQ (reference sequence). In DNA form, the CDR3 reads TGTGCCGGAACCCGACTAGCGGGAGTTGAGCAGTTCTTC. It specifies CAGTRLAGVEQFF.

This clonotype has more than one count but fewer than ten. V and J are TRBV29-1 and TRBJ2-7, with D tentatively TRBD1 (6 bases). This CDR3 has 11 residues. V was shortened by 7 bases and J by 3 bases, with 10 bases between the two germline ends. Germline V gene data show CDR1 as SQVTM and CDR2 as ANQGSEA. The CDR3 DNA reads as TGCAGCGCCGGACAGTACTACGAGCAGTACTTC. It encodes CSAGQYYEQYF.

The V call is TRBV28, the J call TRBJ2-3; 14 positions match TRBD2. In germline, CDR1 is MDHEN, CDR2 SYDVKM. V lost 5 bases, J lost 5 bases, and 3 bases stayed unmatched. The CDR3 extends over 15 amino acids. The CDR3 reads CASSPGTSGRDTQYF. In nucleotides, the CDR3 is TGTGCCAGCAGTCCAGGGACTAGCGGGAGAGATACGCAGTATTTT.

The genes are TRBV20-1 and TRBJ2-7; 11 bases line up with TRBD2. The CDR3 contains 15 residues. Germline V gene sequence: CDR1 DFQATT, CDR2 SNEGSKA (reference sequence). V shed 3 bases, J shed 5 bases, and the junction held 9 bases outside the gene matches. CDR3 in amino acids: CSARGELAGVDEQYF. The CDR3 bases are TGCAGTGCTAGGGGGGAACTAGCGGGAGTCGACGAGCAGTACTTC.

This clonotype was picked up a small number of times. This chain joins TRBV6-1 and TRBJ2-5; 10 bases map to TRBD2. The germline V gene has CDR1 MNHNS and CDR2 SASEGT. There are 14 residues in the CDR3. J was trimmed by 4 bases and V by 11 bases; bases with no gene match: 10. This CDR3 reads CASTPGLASETQYF. DNA for the CDR3: TGTGCCTCTACACCGGGACTAGCGTCAGAGACCCAGTACTTC.

The V and J genes are TRBV10-2 and TRBJ2-5; a weak D match, TRBD2 (5 bases). The CDR3 is 13 amino acids. CDR1 and CDR2 from the germline V gene are WSHSY and SAAADI. Trimming pared 7 bases from V and 2 bases from J, leaving 11 bases between. CDR3 sequence reads: CASTQDLQETQYF. DNA of the CDR3: TGCGCCAGCACTCAGGACTTACAAGAGACCCAGTACTTC.